A selection of T cell receptor beta chains follows, all from one sample in a study of Graves' ophthalmopathy and Graves' hyperthyroidism. TCRdb redid the calling of the multiplex PCR reads with MiXCR, one entry per CDR3 protein. This table has 450,000 or so distinct CDR3 sequences, about 15% appearing once. Sequenced sample: blood. Source of these receptors: a woman aged 30 to 39 with Graves' ophthalmopathy. CDR3s include the opening cysteine and the closing phenylalanine or tryptophan. A D gene is named only where the DNA matches it firmly. Only part of the rows carry a size: once, few, many, or a class if the clone is expanded.

TGTGCCAGCAGCTCCGGAGAGACTAGCGGGGATCCGGAGACCCAGTACTTC,CASSSGETSGDPETQYF,TRBV11-3,NA,TRBJ2-5,TRBD2
TGTGCCAGCAGTTTAGCGCAGGGGAACTATGGCTACACCTTC,CASSLAQGNYGYTF,TRBV12-3/TRBV12-4,many,TRBJ1-2,NA
TGTGCCAGCAGTGAAGGGGATGGCAGCATCTACGAGCAGTACTTC,CASSEGDGSIYEQYF,TRBV6-1,many,TRBJ2-7,NA
TGTGCCAGCAGCTTAAACCCTTCCAGAGGGACTGAAGCTTTCTTT,CASSLNPSRGTEAFF,TRBV11-2,many,TRBJ1-1,NA
TGTGCCAGCAGATCCTCAGGGGGGGGCACCGGGGAGCTGTTTTTT,CASRSSGGGTGELFF,TRBV7-3,few,TRBJ2-2,NA
TGTGCCAGTGGACTGTCGAGGGGCTACACCTTC,CASGLSRGYTF,TRBV19,many,TRBJ1-2,NA
TGTGCCACCAGCAGCGGGTTCTCTGGGGCCAACGTCCTGACTTTC,CATSSGFSGANVLTF,TRBV15,many,TRBJ2-6,NA
TGTGCCAGCAGTTTGGGGGGCGAAAAGACCCAGTACTTC,CASSLGGEKTQYF,TRBV12-3/TRBV12-4,many,TRBJ2-5,NA
TGCAGTGCTACGGCCGGGACAGAGAGCTCCTACGAGCAGTACTTC,CSATAGTESSYEQYF,TRBV20-1,many,TRBJ2-7,TRBD1
TGTGCCAGCAGTGGCCCCGGCGGGACGCAAGAGACCCAGTACTTC,CASSGPGGTQETQYF,TRBV2,many,TRBJ2-5,NA
TGTGCCAGCTCACCAGGGCAGGCCTTGATTACGGATATCTATGGCTACACCTTC,CASSPGQALITDIYGYTF,TRBV18,many,TRBJ1-2,NA
TGCAGTGCCCCCGGATCTATTGATGGGTATGGCTACACCTTC,CSAPGSIDGYGYTF,TRBV20-1,many,TRBJ1-2,NA
TGCGCCAGCAGCTTGACAGGTGACCGCTCCTACGAGCAGTACTTC,CASSLTGDRSYEQYF,TRBV5-1,NA,TRBJ2-7,NA
TGTGCCAGCTCACCACGGTTTCAGGGTGACTCACCCCTCCACTTT,CASSPRFQGDSPLHF,TRBV18,few,TRBJ1-6,NA
TGTGCCAGCAGTGAAGTCTCCGAGACTGAAGCTTTCTTT,CASSEVSETEAFF,TRBV6-1,NA,TRBJ1-1,NA
TGTGCCAGCAGCCAATTGAGCGCATATAATTCACCCCTCCACTTT,CASSQLSAYNSPLHF,TRBV14,many,TRBJ1-6,NA
TGTGCCAGCTCGGGAGGGGGCGTTGGCTATGGCTACACCTTC,CASSGGGVGYGYTF,TRBV11-2,many,TRBJ1-2,TRBD1
TGCAGCGTTGAAACCGGGCCACCGGGCACTGAAGCTTTCTTT,CSVETGPPGTEAFF,TRBV29-1,NA,TRBJ1-1,NA
TGTGCCAGCAGTGTACAGACTAACTATGGCTACACCTTC,CASSVQTNYGYTF,TRBV6-5,many,TRBJ1-2,NA
TGCAGTGCTTGGCCCCCTGGGGACACTGAAGCTTTCTTT,CSAWPPGDTEAFF,TRBV20-1,many,TRBJ1-1,NA
TGTGCCAGCAGTGAAACGAGGGGAGGAAACATTAAGTACTTC,CASSETRGGNIKYF,TRBV2,many,TRBJ2-4,NA
TGCAGTGCAGTGAGCTCCTACGAGCAGTACTTC,CSAVSSYEQYF,TRBV20-1,many,TRBJ2-7,NA
TGTGCCACCAGCCGGAGGGCAGGGGAAGAGACCCAGTACTTC,CATSRRAGEETQYF,TRBV24-1,once,TRBJ2-5,NA
TGTGCCATCAGTGAGACCGACAGGGCGGGGTATGGCTACACCTTC,CAISETDRAGYGYTF,TRBV10-3,many,TRBJ1-2,TRBD1